This entry lists 27 T cell receptor beta chains sequenced from one sample in a study of blood T cell repertoires in COVID-19. The method was immunoSEQ multiplex PCR; TCRdb's version includes in-frame clones alone and lacks a portion of them. The sample has some 300,000 clones, around 90% seen once. The material sequenced was peripheral blood. The receptors shown here come from a woman aged 50 to 60 with COVID-19, enrolled during active disease.

The rearrangement joins TRBV18 to TRBJ1-5; D gene uncertain. Trimming removed 0 bases from V and 4 bases from J, with 10 bases in between. CDR1 KGHSH and CDR2 LQKENI come from the germline V gene. The CDR3 runs to 15 residues. CDR3: CASSPPRGSNQPQHF. As DNA, the CDR3 is TGTGCCAGCTCACCACCTAGAGGTTCGAATCAGCCCCAGCATTTT.

This clone was observed a single time. V is TRBV30 and J is TRBJ1-1; 8 bases are shared with TRBD1. This CDR3 is built from 14 residues. Germline V lookup: CDR1 GTSNPN, CDR2 SVGIG (reference sequence). Trimming at V came to 4 bases and at J to 4 bases, leaving 8 bases not matched to a gene. The CDR3 nucleotides read TGTGCCTGGATGAGGACAGGGCGAGGCACTGAAGCTTTCTTT. It codes for CAWMRTGRGTEAFF.

The J gene is TRBJ1-4, the V gene TRBV7-9; possibly TRBD1 for D (5 bases). Germline CDR1 is SEHNR and CDR2 is FQNEAQ (reference sequence). Deletions cut 4 bases from V and 7 bases from J, with 13 bases between. The CDR3 extends over 14 amino acids. Here the CDR3 DNA reads TGTGCCAGCAGCTCGGGTCAGGGAGGTGAAAAACTGTTTTTT. Translation: CASSSGQGGEKLFF.

This chain joins TRBV27 and TRBJ2-7; 11 nucleotides align to TRBD1. Trimming removed 7 bases from V and 7 bases from J; junction bases left unmatched: 12. The germline gives CDR1 MNHEY, CDR2 SMNVEV (reference sequence). The CDR3 sequence is 15 residues long. CDR3 residues: CASTHTGTGGGEQYF. CDR3 sequence (DNA): TGTGCCAGCACCCATACCGGGACAGGGGGGGGTGAGCAGTACTTC.

The rearrangement uses TRBV13 and TRBJ2-7, with D perhaps TRBD2 (6 bases). This CDR3 comprises 17 residues. With 2 bases removed from V and 0 bases from J, the gap between germline ends came to 17 bases. In germline, CDR1 is PRHDT, CDR2 FYEKMQ (reference sequence). This CDR3 reads CASSLQGGTLLSYEQYF. CDR3 bases: TGTGCCAGCAGCTTACAAGGCGGGACCCTCCTCTCCTACGAGCAGTACTTC.

The chain's CDR3 is CASSVDASHETQYF. CDR3 sequence (DNA): TGTGCCAGCAGCGTAGACGCTAGTCACGAGACCCAGTACTTC. The chain links TRBV9 to TRBJ2-5; D is undetermined. The ends were cut back, 0 bases at V and 5 bases at J, with 11 bases in the middle. CDR1 and CDR2 from the germline V gene are SGDLS and YYNGEE. This CDR3 is 14 amino acids long.

The rearrangement joins TRBV6-6 to TRBJ1-1; 10 positions match TRBD1. This CDR3 contains 16 residues. The germline gives CDR1 MNHNY, CDR2 SVGAGI (reference sequence). V gave up 6 bases and J gave up 0 bases; unmatched junction bases: 7. The CDR3 is CASRDRGALMNTEAFF. The CDR3 bases are TGTGCCAGCAGGGACAGGGGGGCACTTATGAACACTGAAGCTTTCTTT.

In its sample, this clone was seen a few times. V and J are TRBV5-1 and TRBJ2-3; possible D gene TRBD1, 5 bases. CDR1 and CDR2 (germline): SGHRS, YFSETQ. Trimming removed 5 bases at V and 5 bases at J, with 18 bases between. CDR3 length equals 15 residues. CDR3 region: CASRYRSSRGDTQYF. The CDR3 DNA follows: TGCGCCAGCAGGTACAGGTCTTCAAGGGGAGATACGCAGTATTTT.

The rearrangement uses TRBV6-5 and TRBJ1-1, with unresolved D. There are 11 residues in the CDR3. The V and J ends lost 6 bases and 7 bases respectively, with 9 bases between them. Germline assignment: CDR1 MNHEY and CDR2 SVGAGI. The chain's CDR3 is CASSRESEAFF. The CDR3 DNA is TGTGCCAGCAGCCGGGAAAGTGAAGCTTTCTTT.

The V gene is TRBV29-1, the J gene TRBJ1-1; TRBD1 is a possible D gene (5 bases). The germline gives CDR1 SQVTM, CDR2 ANQGSEA. This CDR3 comprises 11 residues. V lost 6 bases to trimming and J lost 1 base, with 6 bases between them. The DNA for the CDR3 is TGCAGCGTGACAGAGAACACTGAAGCTTTCTTT. The encoded protein is CSVTENTEAFF.

CDR3 DNA sequence: TGCGCCAGCAGCCAAGTAGCAGGGGACAATCAGCCCCAGCATTTT. As protein: CASSQVAGDNQPQHF. The chain is built from TRBV4-3 and TRBJ1-5, with D possibly being TRBD1 (6 bases). CDR1 is LGHNA, CDR2 YSLEER, per germline. V was pared by 1 base and J by 3 bases, with 10 bases between. This CDR3 is built from 15 residues.

The chain employs TRBV7-9 and TRBJ2-7; 9 bases are shared with TRBD1. Germline V gene lookup returns CDR1 SEHNR and CDR2 FQNEAQ (reference sequence). This CDR3 spans 13 amino acids. J gave up 7 bases and V 5 bases, and 6 bases lay outside the gene matches. The CDR3 bases are TGTGCCAGCAGCGCGGGACAGGGTGGGGAGCAGTACTTC. This translates into CASSAGQGGEQYF.

The rearrangement joins TRBV5-5 to TRBJ2-7, with a weak D call TRBD2 (6 bases). This CDR3 spans 14 amino acids. CDR1 and CDR2 (germline): SGHKS, YYEKEE (reference sequence). V lost 3 bases to trimming and J lost 3 bases, with 13 bases between them. CDR3 protein: CASSSGGFFYEQYF. CDR3 bases: TGTGCCAGCAGCTCCGGGGGTTTCTTCTACGAGCAGTACTTC.

The gene calls are TRBV3-1 (or the pseudogene TRBV3-2) and TRBJ2-1; 12 nucleotides align to TRBD2. The J segment lost 14 bases and the V segment lost 1 base, leaving 9 bases of the junction unmatched. Germline lookup yields CDR1 LGHDT and CDR2 YNNKEL (reference sequence). CDR3 length: 15 amino acids. CDR3 residues: CASSQVASGRAFEFF. The CDR3 DNA sequence: TGTGCCAGCAGCCAAGTAGCTAGCGGGAGGGCCTTTGAGTTCTTC.

The V and J genes are TRBV6-5 and TRBJ1-6; 7 nucleotides agree with TRBD1. Germline lookup yields CDR1 MNHEY and CDR2 SVGAGI. The CDR3 runs 14 residues. J lost 4 bases, V lost 6 bases, and 3 bases had no gene match. For the CDR3, the DNA is TGTGCCAGCAGCAAGGGACAGTATAATTCACCCCTCCACTTT. Translating it yields CASSKGQYNSPLHF.

The J gene is TRBJ1-4, the V gene TRBV7-9; TRBD1 aligns across 7 bases. Germline CDR1 reads SEHNR; CDR2 reads FQNEAQ (reference sequence). This CDR3 region has 15 residues. With V trimmed by 8 bases and J by 5 bases, 11 bases remained unmatched. The CDR3 DNA reads as TGTGCCAGCCACAGGGGCCAAGGGGGAAATGAAAAACTGTTTTTT. Encoded protein: CASHRGQGGNEKLFF.

This chain uses TRBV5-1 with TRBJ2-7, with D possibly TRBD1 on 6 matching bases. V was pared by 2 bases and J by 6 bases, with 18 bases between. This CDR3 is built from 15 residues. Germline V gene lookup returns CDR1 SGHRS and CDR2 YFSETQ. The CDR3 here is CASSFGVGDILEQYF. DNA of the CDR3: TGCGCCAGCAGCTTCGGGGTGGGGGACATTCTCGAGCAGTACTTC.

The J gene is TRBJ2-3, the V gene TRBV5-4, with 8 bases matching TRBD2. The CDR3 contains 16 residues. The V gene end was trimmed by 4 bases and the J gene end by 2 bases; junction bases not matched to a gene: 9. Germline assignment: CDR1 SGHNT and CDR2 YYREEE (reference sequence). In DNA, the CDR3 is TGTGCCAGCAGCCCGGGCCCGCGGGGGGCCACAGATACGCAGTATTTT. This codes for CASSPGPRGATDTQYF.

Turning to this clone: Other DNA sequences in the same sample also yield this CDR3. The chain links TRBV6-5 to TRBJ2-7; 8 bases fit TRBD1. From germline, CDR1 is MNHEY and CDR2 SVGAGI. The CDR3 contains 14 residues. Germline trimming cut 6 bases from V and 4 bases from J; bases unmatched to any gene: 8. CDR3: CASSYRDRRYEQYF. As DNA, the CDR3 is TGTGCCAGCAGCTACCGGGACAGGAGATACGAGCAGTACTTC.

The gene calls are TRBV2 and TRBJ2-3; D is possibly TRBD2 (6 bases). Germline CDR1 SNHLY, CDR2 FYNNEI. V was clipped by 2 bases and J by 3 bases, with 15 bases between them. The CDR3 contains 16 residues. The CDR3 is CASSETKTRGTDTQYF. The CDR3, as DNA: TGTGCCAGCAGTGAAACAAAGACTAGAGGAACAGATACGCAGTATTTT.

V gene TRBV30 combines with J gene TRBJ2-2, with D perhaps matching TRBD2 (7 bases). This CDR3 region has 16 residues. The V gene lost 0 bases and the J gene lost 1 base, with 12 bases spanning the gap. The germline gives CDR1 GTSNPN, CDR2 SVGIG (reference sequence). CDR3 in DNA: TGTGCCTGGAGTGTTCGGGGGGCTGGGAACACCGGGGAGCTGTTTTTT. Amino acids: CAWSVRGAGNTGELFF.

The genes are TRBV9 and TRBJ2-1; 8 nucleotides match TRBD2. V lost 0 bases, J lost 0 bases, and 11 bases stayed unmatched. Germline values: CDR1 SGDLS, CDR2 YYNGEE. CDR3 length: 19 amino acids. The CDR3 coding sequence is TGTGCCAGCAGCGTAGCGGCGGGACTAGGTTCAAGCTCCTACAATGAGCAGTTCTTC. Translation: CASSVAAGLGSSSYNEQFF.

The chain combines TRBV6-5 with TRBJ2-7, with TRBD1 identical over 9 bases. Looked up from germline, CDR1 is MNHEY and CDR2 is SVGAGI. There are 13 residues in the CDR3. The trim removed 6 bases at V and 3 bases at J, leaving 3 bases unmatched. CDR3 in DNA: TGTGCCAGCAGCCTGGGACAGGGCTACGAGCAGTACTTC. Protein product: CASSLGQGYEQYF.

The CDR3, as DNA: TGTGCCAGCAGCTGGACAGGCCCGAACACTGAAGCTTTCTTT. Translation: CASSWTGPNTEAFF. The rearrangement uses TRBV7-9 and TRBJ1-1; 7 bases fit TRBD1. This CDR3 is 14 amino acids long. The V gene end was trimmed by 4 bases and the J gene end by 1 base; junction bases not matched to a gene: 3. The germline V gene encodes CDR1 SEHNR and CDR2 FQNEAQ (reference sequence). Full variable domain (outside the CDR3, taken from reference TRBV7-9 and TRBJ1-1): DTGVSQNPRHKITKRGQNVTFRCDPISEHNRLYWYRQTLGQGPEFLTYFQNEAQLEKSRLLSDRFSAERPKGSFSTLEIQRTEQGDSAMYLCASSWTGPNTEAFFGQGTRLTVV.

The chain links TRBV2 to TRBJ1-1; D not certain. The V end lost 3 bases, the J end lost 4 bases, and 9 bases lay between the germline ends. CDR3 size: 13 residues. In germline, CDR1 is SNHLY, CDR2 FYNNEI. The CDR3 reads CASSEGVRTEAFF. DNA for the CDR3: TGTGCCAGCAGTGAGGGCGTCCGCACTGAAGCTTTCTTT. Using reference TRBV2 and TRBJ1-1 for the parts outside the CDR3, the full variable domain is EPEVTQTPSHQVTQMGQEVILRCVPISNHLYFYWYRQILGQKVEFLVSFYNNEISEKSEIFDDQFSVERPDGSNFTLKIRSTKLEDSAMYFCASSEGVRTEAFFGQGTRLTVV.

The chain employs TRBV5-1 and TRBJ2-2, with 10 positions matching TRBD2. Germline-derived CDR1 and CDR2 are SGHRS and YFSETQ. The length of the CDR3 is 16 residues. J was trimmed by 5 bases and V by 4 bases; bases with no gene match: 8. CDR3 sequence (DNA): TGCGCCAGCAGCCTGGGTCTAGCGGGAGTTACCGGGGAGCTGTTTTTT. Residues: CASSLGLAGVTGELFF.

The rearrangement joins TRBV3-1 (or the pseudogene TRBV3-2) to TRBJ1-6; 10 bases agree with TRBD1. The CDR3 length is 15 residues. In germline, CDR1 is LGHDT, CDR2 YNNKEL (reference sequence). Trimming took 4 bases from V and 7 from J; bases not matched to a gene: 4. The DNA for the CDR3 is TGTGCCAGCAGCCGCTTGGACAGGGGGAATTCACCCCTCCACTTT. This encodes CASSRLDRGNSPLHF.